This TCR beta chain appears in the sequencing data of a study of blood T cells in healthy people across ages. General study findings and limits: Per-million-T-cell TCR beta diversity fell roughly linearly with age.

PCR was performed a second time for 7 to 11 cycles using a sample-barcoded 5' primer and a J-beta primer mix. Each cDNA molecule was tagged by a template-switch adaptor with 12 random nucleotides. Each CDR3 protein gets one entry after TCRdb re-called the 5' RACE reads with MiXCR. The table has about 930,000 distinct CDR3 sequences, 25% to 30% seen once. Germline CDR1 and CDR2: SGHRS and YFSETQ. V was shortened by 0 bases and J by 5 bases, with 12 bases between the two germline ends. The CDR3 runs 15 residues. Comment on this clonotype: Its antigen is unknown. One base away lies a much larger clone, so this may be a sequencing read error.

This sample also appeared in a second study, on T cells of mothers and their children. That study reports: Each donor was one of three healthy Caucasian mothers or one of their six children.

This receptor was obtained from a woman in her forties in good health. This chain uses TRBV5-1 with TRBJ2-1; D tentatively reads TRBD1 or TRBD2 (6 bases each). Sequencing was carried out using blood. CDR3 loop: CASSLVGRQDNEQFF. CDR3 nucleotide sequence: TGCGCCAGCAGCTTGGTCGGGAGACAGGACAATGAGCAGTTCTTC.